Listed here is a single T cell receptor beta chain. Method: immunoSEQ multiplex PCR; TCRdb's copy keeps in-frame clones and lacks some. The sample has about 710,000 clones, roughly 86% seen once. The sample comes from a study of shared T cell receptors in the human thymus. Germline lookup yields CDR1 SGHTA and CDR2 FQGNSA. This CDR3 region has 16 residues. V dropped 5 bases and J dropped 4 bases, with 20 bases sitting between them. The same data also contributed to another study, on human thymus T cells. That paper adds: Corrective heart surgery yielded resections, and these provided the thymus tissue. Gene usage for V and J segments appeared biased in thymic and blood repertoires.

The gene calls are TRBV7-2 and TRBJ2-5, with a tentative D call TRBD2 (6 bases). The sequenced sample was thymocytes. This receptor was obtained from a boy in the first two years of life with a congenital heart defect. CDR3 sequence reads: CASSLQLAEGGETQYF. CDR3 sequence (DNA): TGTGCCAGCAGCCTCCAACTAGCAGAGGGAGGAGAGACCCAGTACTTC.